This T cell receptor beta chain was observed in a study of identical twins. Study-wide findings and caveats: Memory repertoires lacked the insertion deficit that abundant cord blood beta clonotypes showed.

Trimming took 3 bases from V and 6 from J; bases not matched to a gene: 10. This CDR3 is 15 amino acids long. Germline CDR1 reads MDHEN; CDR2 reads SYDVKM. This clonotype appeared many times. Its antigen is not identified. From the 5' RACE reads, TCRdb called clonotypes with MiXCR, one entry per CDR3 protein. Altogether hundreds of thousands of distinct CDR3 sequences are present, roughly 9.8% being singletons, with the ten largest covering roughly 6.8%. A further study also used this sample, focusing on yellow fever vaccine responses in identical twins.

The sequencing input was CD8+ T cells sorted from blood. The chain joins TRBV28 to TRBJ1-1; 7 bases map to TRBD1. The receptor's source is a woman aged 18-29 years in good health. The chain's CDR3 is CASSFHPDRAAEAFF. The CDR3 bases are TGTGCCAGCAGTTTCCACCCTGACAGGGCGGCTGAAGCTTTCTTT.